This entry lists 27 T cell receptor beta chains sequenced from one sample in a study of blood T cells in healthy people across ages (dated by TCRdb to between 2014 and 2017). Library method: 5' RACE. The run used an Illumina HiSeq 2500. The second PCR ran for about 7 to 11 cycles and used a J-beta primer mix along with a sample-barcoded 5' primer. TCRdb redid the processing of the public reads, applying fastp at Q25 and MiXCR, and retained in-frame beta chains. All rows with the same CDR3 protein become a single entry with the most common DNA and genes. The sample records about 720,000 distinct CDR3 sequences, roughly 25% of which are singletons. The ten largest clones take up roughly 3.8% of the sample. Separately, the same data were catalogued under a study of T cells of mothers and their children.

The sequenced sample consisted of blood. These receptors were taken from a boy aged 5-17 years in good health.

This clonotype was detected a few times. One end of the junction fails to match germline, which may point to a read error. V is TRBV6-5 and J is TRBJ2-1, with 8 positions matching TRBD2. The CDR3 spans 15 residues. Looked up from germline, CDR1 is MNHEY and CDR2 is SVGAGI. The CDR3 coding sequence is TGTGCCACCAGTTACGAGGGACTAGAAAACAATGAGCAGTTCTTC. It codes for CATSYEGLENNEQFF.

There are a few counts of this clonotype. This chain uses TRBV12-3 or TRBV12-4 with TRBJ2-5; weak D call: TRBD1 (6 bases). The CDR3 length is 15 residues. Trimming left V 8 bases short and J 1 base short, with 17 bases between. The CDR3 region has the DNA TGTGCCAGCCAGCCGGACAGTGAGTCCCAAGAGACCCAGTACTTC. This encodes CASQPDSESQETQYF.

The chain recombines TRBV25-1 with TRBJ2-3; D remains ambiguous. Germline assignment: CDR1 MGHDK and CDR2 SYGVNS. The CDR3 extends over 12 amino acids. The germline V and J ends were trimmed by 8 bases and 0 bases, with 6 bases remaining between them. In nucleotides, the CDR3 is TGTGCCAGCCTCGGGAGCACAGATACGCAGTATTTT. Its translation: CASLGSTDTQYF.

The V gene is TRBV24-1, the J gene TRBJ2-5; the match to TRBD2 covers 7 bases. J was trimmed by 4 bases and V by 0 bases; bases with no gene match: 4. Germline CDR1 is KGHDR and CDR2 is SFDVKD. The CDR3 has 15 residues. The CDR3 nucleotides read TGTGCCACCAGTGATTTGCACGGGGGGAGAGAGACCCAGTACTTC. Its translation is CATSDLHGGRETQYF.

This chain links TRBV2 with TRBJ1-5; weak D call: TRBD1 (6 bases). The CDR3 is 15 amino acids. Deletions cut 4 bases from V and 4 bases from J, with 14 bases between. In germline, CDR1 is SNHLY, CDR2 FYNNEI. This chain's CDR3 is CASSVPKQGNQPQHF. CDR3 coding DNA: TGTGCCAGCAGTGTACCGAAACAGGGAAATCAGCCCCAGCATTTT.

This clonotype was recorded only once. The chain's CDR3 is CASTGTGGRETQYF. In nucleotides, the CDR3 is TGTGCCAGCACCGGGACAGGGGGTAGGGAGACCCAGTACTTC. The V gene is TRBV2, the J gene TRBJ2-5; 11 bases align to TRBD1. The V segment lost 7 bases and the J segment 5 bases; nucleotides outside the gene matches: 6. The CDR3 loop spans 14 amino acids. Germline lookup yields CDR1 SNHLY and CDR2 FYNNEI.

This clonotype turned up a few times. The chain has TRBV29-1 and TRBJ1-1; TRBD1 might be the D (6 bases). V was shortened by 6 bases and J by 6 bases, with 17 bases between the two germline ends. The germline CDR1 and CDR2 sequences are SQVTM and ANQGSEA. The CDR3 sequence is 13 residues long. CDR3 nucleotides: TGCAGCGTGTCCGGGACACTTCTCCCTGAAGCTTTCTTT. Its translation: CSVSGTLLPEAFF.

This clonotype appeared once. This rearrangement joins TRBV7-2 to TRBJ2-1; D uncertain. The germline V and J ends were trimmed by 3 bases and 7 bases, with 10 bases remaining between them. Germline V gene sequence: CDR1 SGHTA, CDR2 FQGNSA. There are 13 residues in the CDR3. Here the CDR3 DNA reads TGTGCCAGCAGCTTCGCCCGGCGGAATGAGCAGTTCTTC. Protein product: CASSFARRNEQFF.

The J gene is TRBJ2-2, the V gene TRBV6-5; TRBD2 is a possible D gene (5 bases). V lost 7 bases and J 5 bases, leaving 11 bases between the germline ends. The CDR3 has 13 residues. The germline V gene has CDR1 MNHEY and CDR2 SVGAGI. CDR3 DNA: TGTGCCAGCACAGCGGCGAGAACCGGGGAGCTGTTTTTT. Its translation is CASTAARTGELFF.

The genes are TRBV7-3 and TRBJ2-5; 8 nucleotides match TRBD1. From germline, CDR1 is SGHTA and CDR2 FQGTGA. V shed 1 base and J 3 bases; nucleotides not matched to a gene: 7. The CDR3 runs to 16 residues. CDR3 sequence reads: CASSLMTGQGKETQYF. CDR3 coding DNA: TGTGCCAGCAGCTTAATGACTGGACAGGGTAAAGAGACCCAGTACTTC.

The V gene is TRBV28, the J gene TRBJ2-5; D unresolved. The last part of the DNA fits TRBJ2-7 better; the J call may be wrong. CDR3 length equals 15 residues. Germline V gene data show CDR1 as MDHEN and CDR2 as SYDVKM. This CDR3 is CASSFAQSGTYEQYF. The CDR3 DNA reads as TGTGCCAGCAGTTTTGCACAGTCTGGAACCTACGAGCAGTACTTC.

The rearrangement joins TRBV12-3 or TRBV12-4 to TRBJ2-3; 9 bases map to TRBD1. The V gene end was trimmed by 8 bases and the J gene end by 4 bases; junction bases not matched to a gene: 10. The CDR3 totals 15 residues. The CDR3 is CASLRDRAYADTQYF. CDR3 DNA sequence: TGTGCCAGCCTGAGGGACAGGGCGTATGCAGATACGCAGTATTTT.

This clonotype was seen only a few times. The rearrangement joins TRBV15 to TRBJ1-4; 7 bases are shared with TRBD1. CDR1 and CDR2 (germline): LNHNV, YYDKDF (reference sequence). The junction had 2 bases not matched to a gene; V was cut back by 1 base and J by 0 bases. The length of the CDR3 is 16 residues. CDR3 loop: CATSRGQGATNEKLFF. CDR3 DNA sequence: TGTGCCACCAGCAGAGGACAGGGCGCAACTAATGAAAAACTGTTTTTT.

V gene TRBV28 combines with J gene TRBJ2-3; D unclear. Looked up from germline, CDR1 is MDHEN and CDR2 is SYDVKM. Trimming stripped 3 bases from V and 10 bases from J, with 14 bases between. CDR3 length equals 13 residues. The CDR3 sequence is CASSFLIEESQYF. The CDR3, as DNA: TGTGCCAGCAGTTTCTTGATTGAGGAGTCGCAGTATTTT.

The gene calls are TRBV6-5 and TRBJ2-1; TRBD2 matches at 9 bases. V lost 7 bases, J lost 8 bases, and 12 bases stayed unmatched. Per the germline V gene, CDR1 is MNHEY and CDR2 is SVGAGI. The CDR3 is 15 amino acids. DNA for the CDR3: TGTGCCAGCAACCGAAAGAGTAGCGGGAGCCATGAGCAGTTCTTC. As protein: CASNRKSSGSHEQFF.

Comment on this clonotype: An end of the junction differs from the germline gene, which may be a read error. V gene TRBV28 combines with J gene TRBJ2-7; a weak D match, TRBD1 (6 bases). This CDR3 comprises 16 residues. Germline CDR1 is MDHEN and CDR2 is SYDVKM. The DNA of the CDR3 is TGTGCCAGCAGTCCCCTCTATGAGGCAGGGGCCTACGAACAGTACTTC. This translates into CASSPLYEAGAYEQYF.

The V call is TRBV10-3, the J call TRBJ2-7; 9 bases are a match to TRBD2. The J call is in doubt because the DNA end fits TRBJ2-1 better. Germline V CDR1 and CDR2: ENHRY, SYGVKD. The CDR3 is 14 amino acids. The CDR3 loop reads CAITELAGYNEQFF. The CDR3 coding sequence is TGTGCCATCACCGAGCTAGCGGGGTATAATGAGCAGTTCTTC.

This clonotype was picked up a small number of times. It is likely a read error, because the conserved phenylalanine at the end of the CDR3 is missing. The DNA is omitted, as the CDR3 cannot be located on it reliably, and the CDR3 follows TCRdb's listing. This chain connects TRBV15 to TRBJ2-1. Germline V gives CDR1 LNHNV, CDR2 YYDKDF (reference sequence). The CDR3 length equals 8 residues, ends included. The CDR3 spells CATSRGVV.

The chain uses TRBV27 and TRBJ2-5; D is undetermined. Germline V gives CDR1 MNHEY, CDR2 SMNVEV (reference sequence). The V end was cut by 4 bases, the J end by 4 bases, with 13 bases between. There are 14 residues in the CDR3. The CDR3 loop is CASSSRPYLETQYF. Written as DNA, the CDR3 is TGTGCCAGCAGTTCGCGTCCGTATCTAGAGACCCAGTACTTC.

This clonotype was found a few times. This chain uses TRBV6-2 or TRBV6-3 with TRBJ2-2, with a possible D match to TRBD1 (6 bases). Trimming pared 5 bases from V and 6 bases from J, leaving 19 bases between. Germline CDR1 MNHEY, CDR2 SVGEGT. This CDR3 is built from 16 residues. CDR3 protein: CASSPSVGQGSGELFF. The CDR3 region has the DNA TGTGCCAGCAGTCCCTCTGTGGGGCAGGGGTCCGGGGAGCTGTTTTTT.

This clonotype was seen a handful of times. The CDR3 region is CASSYQGGSAKNIQYF. The CDR3 bases are TGTGCCAGCAGTTACCAAGGGGGCTCAGCCAAAAACATTCAGTACTTC. This rearrangement joins TRBV6-5 to TRBJ2-4, with 7 bases lining up with TRBD1. V was clipped by 2 bases and J by 0 bases; unmatched bases: 4. This CDR3 is 16 amino acids long. Germline loops: CDR1 MNHEY, CDR2 SVGAGI.

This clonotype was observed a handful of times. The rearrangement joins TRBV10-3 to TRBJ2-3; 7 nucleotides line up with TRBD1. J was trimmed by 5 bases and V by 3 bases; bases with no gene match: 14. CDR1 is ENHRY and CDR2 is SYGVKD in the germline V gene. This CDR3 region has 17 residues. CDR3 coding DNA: TGTGCCATCAGTGATCCAACCGGGACAGAGTCCTTAGATACGCAGTATTTT. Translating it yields CAISDPTGTESLDTQYF.

In DNA, the CDR3 is TGTGCCAGCAGTCTACGGACCGACTATGGCTACACCTTC. Translated, it gives CASSLRTDYGYTF. The V and J genes are TRBV6-4 and TRBJ1-2; D remains unclear. The CDR3 sequence is 13 residues long. V shed 5 bases and J shed 3 bases, with 10 bases lying between them. Germline assignment: CDR1 MRHNA and CDR2 SNTAGT.

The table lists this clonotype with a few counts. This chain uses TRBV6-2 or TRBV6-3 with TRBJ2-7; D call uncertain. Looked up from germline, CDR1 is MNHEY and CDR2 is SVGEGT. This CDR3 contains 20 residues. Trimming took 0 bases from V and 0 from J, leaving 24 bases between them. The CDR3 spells CASSYSLGYIPQESSYEQYF. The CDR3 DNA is TGTGCCAGCAGTTACTCCCTTGGATACATACCCCAAGAAAGCTCCTACGAGCAGTACTTC.

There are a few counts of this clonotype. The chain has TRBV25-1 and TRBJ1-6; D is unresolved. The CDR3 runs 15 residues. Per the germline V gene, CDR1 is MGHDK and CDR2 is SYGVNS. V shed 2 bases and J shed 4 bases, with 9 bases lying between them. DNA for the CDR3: TGTGCCAGCAGTGAAAATGGCTTGTATAATTCACCCCTCCACTTT. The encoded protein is CASSENGLYNSPLHF.

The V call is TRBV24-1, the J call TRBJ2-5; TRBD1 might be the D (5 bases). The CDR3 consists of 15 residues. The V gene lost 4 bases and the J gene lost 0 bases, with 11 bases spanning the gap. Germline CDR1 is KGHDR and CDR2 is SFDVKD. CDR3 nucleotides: TGTGCCACCAGTGACCCTGCAGGGTACCAAGAGACCCAGTACTTC. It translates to CATSDPAGYQETQYF.

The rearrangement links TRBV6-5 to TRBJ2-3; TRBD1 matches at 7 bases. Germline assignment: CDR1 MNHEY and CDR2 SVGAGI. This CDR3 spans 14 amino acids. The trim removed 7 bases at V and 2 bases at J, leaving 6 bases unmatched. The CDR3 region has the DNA TGTGCCAGCAAGCTGGGACAGACCACAGATACGCAGTATTTT. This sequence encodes CASKLGQTTDTQYF.